The rows below give T cell receptor beta chains drawn from one sample of a study of Graves' ophthalmopathy and Graves' hyperthyroidism. TCRdb reanalysed the multiplex PCR reads using MiXCR and keeps one entry per CDR3 protein. Here the sample spans about 700,000 distinct CDR3 sequences, 40% being singletons. Sequencing was done on a sample of peripheral blood. These receptors came from an adult man with Graves' ophthalmopathy. Both conserved end residues are part of each CDR3. D genes are given only for firm matches. Clone size is shown for a subset of rows, as once, few, many or a class of expanded clone.

J: TRBJ1-3
size: many
V: TRBV5-1
D: .
DNA: TGCGCCAGCAGCTTGCAGGGATCTTCTGGAAACACCATATATTTT
CDR3: CASSLQGSSGNTIYF

J: TRBJ1-1
size: many
V: TRBV10-3
D: .
DNA: TGTGCCATCAGGACAGGAGCTCATGGCACTGAAGCTTTCTTT
CDR3: CAIRTGAHGTEAFF

J: TRBJ2-6
size: .
V: TRBV25-1
D: TRBD1
DNA: TGTGCCAGCAGGGAAGACAAGGGACAGGGGGACGGTGGGGCCAACGTCCTGACTTTC
CDR3: CASREDKGQGDGGANVLTF

J: TRBJ2-5
size: .
V: TRBV18
D: .
DNA: TGTGCCAGCTCACCAGGACATCCCCAAGAGACCCAGTACTTC
CDR3: CASSPGHPQETQYF

J: TRBJ1-6
size: .
V: TRBV9
D: .
DNA: TGTGCCAGCAGCGACCCGTTTAGCTCCTATAATTCACCCCTCCACTTT
CDR3: CASSDPFSSYNSPLHF

J: TRBJ1-2
size: few
V: TRBV10-3
D: .
DNA: TGTGCCAGCAACTTGGAGTATGGCTACACCTTC
CDR3: CASNLEYGYTF

J: TRBJ1-5
size: few
V: TRBV24-1
D: TRBD1
DNA: TGTGCCACCAGCGTCCAGGACAGGGTGGATCAGCCCCAGCATTTT
CDR3: CATSVQDRVDQPQHF

J: TRBJ2-2
size: .
V: TRBV11-2
D: TRBD1
DNA: TGTGCCAGCAGCGTCACAGGGGATAACACCGGGGAGCTGTTTTTT
CDR3: CASSVTGDNTGELFF

J: TRBJ2-5
size: .
V: TRBV7-9
D: .
DNA: TGTGCCAGCAGCCAAGAACGAAAGACCCAGTACTTC
CDR3: CASSQERKTQYF

J: TRBJ1-2
size: .
V: TRBV20-1
D: TRBD1
DNA: TGCAGTGCTTCGGCTCGGGGACAGCCGAACTATGGCTACACCTTC
CDR3: CSASARGQPNYGYTF